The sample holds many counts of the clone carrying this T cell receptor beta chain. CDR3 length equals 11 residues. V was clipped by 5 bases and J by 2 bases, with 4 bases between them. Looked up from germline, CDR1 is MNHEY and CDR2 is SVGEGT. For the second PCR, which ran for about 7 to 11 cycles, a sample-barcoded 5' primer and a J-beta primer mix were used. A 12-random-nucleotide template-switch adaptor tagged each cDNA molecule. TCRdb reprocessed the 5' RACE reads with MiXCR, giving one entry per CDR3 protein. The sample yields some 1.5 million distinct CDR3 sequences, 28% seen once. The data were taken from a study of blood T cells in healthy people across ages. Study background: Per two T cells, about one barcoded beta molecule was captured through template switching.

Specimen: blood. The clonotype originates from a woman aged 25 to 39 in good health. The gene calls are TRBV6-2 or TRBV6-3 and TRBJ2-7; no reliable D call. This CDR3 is CASSHPYEQYF. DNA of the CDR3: TGTGCCAGCAGTCACCCCTACGAGCAGTACTTC.